Sequencing of this T cell receptor (beta chain) was carried out in a study of T cells in Graves' hyperthyroidism and ophthalmopathy. With duration under 3 months, ophthalmopathy was active: Clinical Activity Score at least 3, NOSPECS at least 4. Thyroid ultrasound and orbital computed tomography, with clinical symptoms and serum thyroxine and TRAb, informed diagnoses. This clonotype was recorded many times. What it recognizes is unknown. Amplified regions were TCR beta CDR3 sequences from RNA transcripts. HTBI primers were used for first-round RT-PCR of the TCR CDR3. Each CDR3 protein is one row after TCRdb ran MiXCR on the multiplex PCR reads. The profile covers more than 500,000 distinct CDR3 sequences, with approximately 16% appearing a single time and 25% to 35% taken by the ten largest. Study conclusions and caveats: The authors' 13 V-J model separated ophthalmopathy from stable hyperthyroidism.

This clonotype was sampled from a woman in her twenties or thirties with Graves' ophthalmopathy. Source material: blood.

This CDR3 is CASSVLQGQQYF. The DNA of the CDR3 is TGTGCCAGCAGCGTGTTACAGGGACAGCAGTACTTC. This rearrangement joins TRBV27 to TRBJ2-7, with a weak D call TRBD1 (6 bases). CDR1 MNHEY and CDR2 SMNVEV come from the germline V gene (reference sequence). V gave up 6 bases and J gave up 8 bases, with 14 bases separating them. The CDR3 consists of 12 residues.